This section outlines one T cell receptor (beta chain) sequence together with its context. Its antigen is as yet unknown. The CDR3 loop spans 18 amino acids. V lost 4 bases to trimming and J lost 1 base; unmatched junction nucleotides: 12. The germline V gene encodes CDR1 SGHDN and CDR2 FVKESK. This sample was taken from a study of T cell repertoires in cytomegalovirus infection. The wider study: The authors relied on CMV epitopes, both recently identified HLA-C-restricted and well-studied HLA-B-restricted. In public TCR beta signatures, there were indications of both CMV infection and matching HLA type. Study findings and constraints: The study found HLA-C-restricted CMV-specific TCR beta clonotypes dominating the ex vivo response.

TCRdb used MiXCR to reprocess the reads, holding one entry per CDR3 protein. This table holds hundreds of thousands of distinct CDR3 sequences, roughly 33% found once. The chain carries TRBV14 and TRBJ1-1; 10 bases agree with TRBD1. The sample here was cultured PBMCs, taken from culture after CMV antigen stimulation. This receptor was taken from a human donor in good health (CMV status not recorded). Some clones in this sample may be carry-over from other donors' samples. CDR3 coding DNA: TGTGCCAGCAGCCGAAGCCTCCGGGACAGGGGACCGAACACTGAAGCTTTCTTT. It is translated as CASSRSLRDRGPNTEAFF.